A single sample is the source of the 6 T cell receptor beta chains below, sequenced in a study of blood T cell repertoires in COVID-19. Repertoires were generated with immunoSEQ multiplex PCR, while TCRdb's copy carries only in-frame clones and drops some. The data show about 53,000 clones, roughly four fifths seen once. Sequencing was done on a sample of peripheral blood. The receptor source for this set is a human donor in a cohort sampled during active COVID-19.

The rearrangement joins TRBV7-8 to TRBJ2-7; maybe TRBD1 (5 bases). Germline V CDR1 and CDR2: SGHVS, FQNEAQ. Trimming shortened V by 5 bases and J by 11 bases, and 19 bases separated the two germline ends. The CDR3 extends over 13 amino acids. The DNA for the CDR3 is TGTGCCAGCAGCCCATCAGATCGAGCAGGGAAGTACTTC. Translated, it gives CASSPSDRAGKYF.

Here the CDR3 reads CATLYQGQGYGYTF. The CDR3 DNA sequence: TGTGCCACCCTATACCAGGGACAGGGCTATGGCTACACCTTC. This chain connects TRBV6-5 to TRBJ1-2; 9 nucleotides agree with TRBD1. Germline V lookup: CDR1 MNHEY, CDR2 SVGAGI. V lost 10 bases, J lost 4 bases, and 10 bases stayed unmatched. The CDR3 length is 14 residues.

The chain recombines TRBV15 with TRBJ2-2, with a tentative D call TRBD2 (5 bases). CDR1 is LNHNV and CDR2 is YYDKDF in the germline V gene (reference sequence). V shed 2 bases and J shed 3 bases, with 25 bases lying between them. The CDR3 consists of 20 residues. In DNA form, the CDR3 reads TGTGCCACCAGCAGAAACCCCGTCTATGCAGCGGCAGCGGACACCGGGGAGCTGTTTTTT. Its translation: CATSRNPVYAAAADTGELFF.

The J gene is TRBJ2-4, the V gene TRBV19, with D uncertain. The CDR3 spans 16 residues. Trimming cost V 3 bases and J 4 bases, with 16 bases left between them. CDR1 and CDR2 (germline): LNHDA, SQIVND (reference sequence). CDR3 protein: CASSIDPPQAKNIQYF. The CDR3 DNA follows: TGTGCCAGTAGTATTGACCCCCCCCAGGCGAAAAACATTCAGTACTTC.

This clone appeared once. The chain combines TRBV2 with TRBJ1-2; TRBD1 matches 9 bases. The CDR3 is 14 amino acids. Per germline, CDR1 SNHLY and CDR2 FYNNEI. V lost 6 bases and J lost 7; bases outside the gene matches: 9. The CDR3 sequence: CASSLTGGSSGYTF. CDR3 DNA sequence: TGTGCCAGCAGCCTGACAGGGGGATCCTCTGGCTACACCTTC.

In nucleotides, the CDR3 is TGTGCCAGCAGCTACAGGGACGGCGGGGAGCTGTTTTTT. Its protein is CASSYRDGGELFF. The rearrangement joins TRBV9 to TRBJ2-2; D possibly corresponds to TRBD1 (6 bases). The CDR3 totals 13 residues. Trimming pared 4 bases from V and 7 bases from J, leaving 11 bases between. The germline gives CDR1 SGDLS, CDR2 YYNGEE.